One sample yielded the 21 T cell receptor beta chains listed below, sequenced in a study of graft-versus-host responses after intestinal transplantation. Method: immunoSEQ multiplex PCR; TCRdb's copy keeps in-frame clones and lacks some. The table has more than 95,000 clones, 80% to 95% seen once. The antigens these receptors bind are not known. Material: unstimulated CD8+ T cells sorted from spleen or lymph node cells, obtained before intestinal transplant. These receptors were obtained from a human donor who received an intestinal transplant.

About this clone itself: Compared with germline, one end of the junction differs, possibly owing to a read error. This chain uses TRBV30 with TRBJ2-5; 7 bases line up with TRBD2. The CDR3 totals 14 residues. Germline values: CDR1 GTSNPN, CDR2 SVGIG (reference sequence). CDR3 region: CAWSVGAGEEIQYF. The CDR3 DNA reads TGTGCCTGGAGTGTAGGGGCGGGGGAGGAGATCCAGTACTTC.

This chain connects TRBV10-3 to TRBJ2-5; 11 positions agree with TRBD2. This CDR3 comprises 14 residues. J gave up 5 bases and V 8 bases, and 7 bases lay outside the gene matches. Germline V gives CDR1 ENHRY, CDR2 SYGVKD. This chain's CDR3 is CAIDSGGAMETQYF. CDR3 nucleotides: TGTGCCATCGATAGCGGGGGGGCCATGGAGACCCAGTACTTC.

The chain combines TRBV15 with TRBJ1-1; no definite D call. The CDR3 consists of 13 residues. Trimming took off 5 bases at V and 11 bases at J, with 18 bases between the two ends. The germline CDR1 and CDR2 sequences are LNHNV and YYDKDF (reference sequence). This chain's CDR3 is CATSPHTWPGAFF. CDR3 sequence (DNA): TGTGCCACCAGCCCACATACCTGGCCTGGGGCTTTCTTT.

This clone was observed a few times. This chain links TRBV5-4 with TRBJ1-3, with D possibly being TRBD1 (6 bases). Looked up from germline, CDR1 is SGHNT and CDR2 is YYREEE (reference sequence). The CDR3 is made up of 15 amino acids. V dropped 3 bases and J dropped 2 bases, with 12 bases sitting between them. The CDR3 nucleotides are TGTGCCAGCAGCTCACAGGGATTAACTGGAAACACCATATATTTT. This sequence encodes CASSSQGLTGNTIYF.

This rearrangement joins TRBV9 to TRBJ2-7; 7 bases are shared with TRBD2. The CDR3 length is 15 residues. CDR1 and CDR2 from the germline V gene are SGDLS and YYNGEE. The junction had 7 bases not matched to a gene; V was cut back by 0 bases and J by 4 bases. In DNA form, the CDR3 reads TGTGCCAGCAGCGTAGATGGACTAGGGAGTTACGAGCAGTACTTC. Translated: CASSVDGLGSYEQYF.

The chain uses TRBV2 and TRBJ2-6; D not certain. Trimming left V 4 bases short and J 0 bases short, with 10 bases between. CDR3 length: 16 residues. The germline CDR1 and CDR2 sequences are SNHLY and FYNNEI. In DNA form, the CDR3 reads TGTGCCAGCAGTGTTGGGGATGCCTCTGGGGCCAACGTCCTGACTTTC. Amino acids: CASSVGDASGANVLTF.

The rearrangement uses TRBV6-6 and TRBJ1-1; perhaps TRBD1 as D (6 bases). Germline values: CDR1 MNHNY, CDR2 SVGAGI (reference sequence). The CDR3 runs 14 residues. The ends were cut back, 5 bases at V and 8 bases at J, with 18 bases in the middle. In DNA, the CDR3 is TGTGCCAGCAGTCCTATGGGGACACCGGAGGAAGCTTTCTTT. Encoded protein: CASSPMGTPEEAFF.

The chain uses TRBV7-9 and TRBJ2-7; D call uncertain. CDR3 length: 12 amino acids. Germline lookup yields CDR1 SEHNR and CDR2 FQNEAQ (reference sequence). V shed 1 base and J shed 3 bases, with 4 bases lying between them. Written as DNA, the CDR3 is TGTGCCAGCAGCTTAGACCACTACGAGCAGTACTTC. Translating it yields CASSLDHYEQYF.

In its sample, this clone was seen once. The chain has TRBV27 and TRBJ2-7, with 9 bases fitting TRBD1. V gave up 8 bases and J gave up 3 bases; unmatched junction bases: 5. This CDR3 is 13 amino acids long. Germline V gives CDR1 MNHEY, CDR2 SMNVEV (reference sequence). CDR3 in DNA: TGTGCCAGCGGGAGGACAGGGGTCTACGAGCAGTACTTC. Protein: CASGRTGVYEQYF.

This clone is a singleton in its sample. V gene TRBV6-6 combines with J gene TRBJ1-6; D not resolved. The CDR3 is 15 residues long. V lost 0 bases, J lost 7 bases, and 10 bases lay in between. From germline, CDR1 is MNHNY and CDR2 SVGAGI (reference sequence). The CDR3 protein is CASSYSDNLNSPLHF. The CDR3 coding sequence is TGTGCCAGCAGTTACTCAGACAACCTCAATTCACCCCTCCACTTT.

The genes are TRBV30 and TRBJ2-2; no clear D. CDR3 length: 12 residues. Germline V gene sequence: CDR1 GTSNPN, CDR2 SVGIG (reference sequence). V lost 2 bases, J lost 6 bases, and 7 bases lay in between. This chain's CDR3 is CAWSPYSGELFF. The CDR3 DNA follows: TGTGCCTGGAGTCCATACTCCGGGGAGCTGTTTTTT. The full variable domain, rest sourced from reference TRBV30 and TRBJ2-2, is SQTIHQWPATLVQPVGSPLSLECTVEGTSNPNLYWYRQAAGRGLQLLFYSVGIGQISSEVPQNLSASRPQDRQFILSSKKLLLSDSGFYLCAWSPYSGELFFGEGSRLTVL.

The genes are TRBV7-2 and TRBJ1-2; tentatively, D is TRBD1 (5 bases). Trimming stripped 5 bases from V and 4 bases from J, with 17 bases between. The germline V gene has CDR1 SGHTA and CDR2 FQGNSA. The CDR3 consists of 15 residues. This CDR3 reads CASSLIRESLYGYTF. The CDR3 DNA reads TGTGCCAGCAGCCTAATCAGGGAATCCCTCTATGGCTACACCTTC.

In this sample, this clone turned up once. V is TRBV9 and J is TRBJ2-7, with D perhaps given as TRBD1 or TRBD2 (6 bases each). Germline values: CDR1 SGDLS, CDR2 YYNGEE. This CDR3 contains 14 residues. V was shortened by 0 bases and J by 4 bases, with 11 bases between the two germline ends. CDR3 nucleotides: TGTGCCAGCAGCGTAGGTATAGGGGGGTACGAGCAGTACTTC. Its translation: CASSVGIGGYEQYF.

The chain has TRBV11-3 and TRBJ2-1; 10 positions match TRBD2. Germline V CDR1 and CDR2: SGHNT, YENEEA. The CDR3 runs 15 residues. Trimming at V came to 1 base and at J to 8 bases, leaving 5 bases not matched to a gene. The CDR3 protein is CASSLALAGAYEQFF. The CDR3 nucleotides read TGTGCCAGCAGCTTAGCCCTAGCGGGGGCTTATGAGCAGTTCTTC.

The V gene is TRBV5-4, the J gene TRBJ2-3, with 11 bases that match TRBD2. Per the germline V gene, CDR1 is SGHNT and CDR2 is YYREEE (reference sequence). This CDR3 comprises 16 residues. V lost 5 bases, J lost 4 bases, and 9 bases stayed unmatched. The CDR3 reads CASSLLAGGLADTQYF. The CDR3 nucleotides read TGTGCCAGCAGTCTTTTAGCGGGGGGGCTGGCAGATACGCAGTATTTT.

This chain joins TRBV6-6 and TRBJ2-3; D not resolved. V was pared by 5 bases and J by 0 bases, with 15 bases between. There are 16 residues in the CDR3. From germline, CDR1 is MNHNY and CDR2 SVGAGI (reference sequence). CDR3 nucleotides: TGTGCCAGCAGTCCCGACCTCCCCGGGAGCACAGATACGCAGTATTTT. Its protein is CASSPDLPGSTDTQYF.

The count of this clone is one. The rearrangement uses TRBV10-3 and TRBJ1-1; a weak D match, TRBD1 (6 bases). Trimming took off 7 bases at V and 4 bases at J, with 13 bases between the two ends. This CDR3 is built from 13 residues. Germline values: CDR1 ENHRY, CDR2 SYGVKD. CDR3 nucleotides: TGTGCCATCAACTCAGGGGTGGGCACTGAAGCTTTCTTT. This translates into CAINSGVGTEAFF.

The genes are TRBV9 and TRBJ2-5, with 12 bases matching TRBD1. This CDR3 comprises 15 residues. In germline, CDR1 is SGDLS, CDR2 YYNGEE. CDR3 sequence: CATSGQGAQGETQYF. The CDR3 DNA reads TGTGCTACCTCGGGACAGGGGGCACAAGGAGAGACCCAGTACTTC.

This rearrangement joins TRBV2 to TRBJ2-3; TRBD2 matches 13 bases. Germline assignment: CDR1 SNHLY and CDR2 FYNNEI. V was pared by 7 bases and J by 1 base, with 17 bases of the junction left unmatched. The CDR3 runs 20 residues. The CDR3 loop reads CASTKGLAGVGMDRTDTQYF. CDR3 nucleotides: TGTGCCAGCACTAAAGGACTAGCGGGGGTGGGTATGGACCGCACAGATACGCAGTATTTT.

The chain employs TRBV5-1 and TRBJ2-3; 8 nucleotides line up with TRBD2. After removal of 1 base from V and 5 bases from J, the junction contained 0 bases not matched to a gene. Germline V gene sequence: CDR1 SGHRS, CDR2 YFSETQ. The CDR3 spans 13 residues. The CDR3 spells CASSLTSGDTQYF. DNA of the CDR3: TGCGCCAGCAGCTTGACTAGCGGAGATACGCAGTATTTT.

The chain is built from TRBV5-6 and TRBJ2-7; a possible D gene is TRBD1 (6 bases). This CDR3 is built from 16 residues. With 4 bases removed from V and 0 bases from J, the gap between germline ends came to 17 bases. Looked up from germline, CDR1 is SGHDT and CDR2 is YYEEEE. Here the CDR3 DNA reads TGTGCCAGCAGCCGGGCACAGGGCCGTAGCTCCTACGAGCAGTACTTC. This sequence encodes CASSRAQGRSSYEQYF.